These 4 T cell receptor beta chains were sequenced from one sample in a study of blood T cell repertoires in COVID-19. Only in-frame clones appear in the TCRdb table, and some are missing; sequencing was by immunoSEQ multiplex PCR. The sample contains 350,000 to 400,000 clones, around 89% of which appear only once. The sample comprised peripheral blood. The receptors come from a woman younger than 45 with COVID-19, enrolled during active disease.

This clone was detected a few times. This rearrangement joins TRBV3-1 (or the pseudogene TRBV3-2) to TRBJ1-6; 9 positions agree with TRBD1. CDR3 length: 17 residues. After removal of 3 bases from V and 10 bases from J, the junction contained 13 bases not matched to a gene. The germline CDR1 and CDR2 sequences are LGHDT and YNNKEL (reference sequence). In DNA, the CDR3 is TGTGCCAGCAGCCAGCGCTCAGGGACAGGGACGGGATCACCCCTCCACTTT. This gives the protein CASSQRSGTGTGSPLHF.

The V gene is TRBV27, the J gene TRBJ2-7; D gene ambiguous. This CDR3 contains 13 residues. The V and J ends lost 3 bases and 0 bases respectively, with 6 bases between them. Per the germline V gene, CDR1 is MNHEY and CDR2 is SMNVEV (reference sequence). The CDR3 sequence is CASSFRASYEQYF. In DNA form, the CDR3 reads TGTGCCAGCAGTTTTAGAGCCTCCTACGAGCAGTACTTC.

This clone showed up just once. CDR3: CASSLDRDNEQFF. DNA of the CDR3: TGTGCCAGCAGCTTAGATAGAGACAATGAGCAGTTCTTC. This chain joins TRBV11-3 and TRBJ2-1, with D uncertain. This CDR3 region has 13 residues. The ends were cut back, 0 bases at V and 5 bases at J, with 5 bases in the middle. Germline-derived CDR1 and CDR2 are SGHNT and YENEEA.

CDR3 protein: CASSDLGGAADTQYF. In nucleotides, the CDR3 is TGTGCCAGCAGTGACCTCGGGGGGGCCGCAGATACGCAGTATTTT. This chain joins TRBV6-4 and TRBJ2-3; TRBD2 matches 8 bases. The CDR3 runs to 15 residues. J lost 4 bases, V lost 2 bases, and 5 bases had no gene match. Germline CDR1 reads MRHNA; CDR2 reads SNTAGT.